This entry lists 4 T cell receptor beta chains sequenced from one sample in a study of spatial heterogeneity in lung cancer. Time point denoted: sample taken at primary tumor resection. Unsorted tumor, nontumor lung tissue or cryopreserved PBMC supplied the whole RNA. One entry per CDR3 protein results from TCRdb running MiXCR on the 5' RACE reads. Here the sample spans some 83,000 distinct CDR3 sequences, around 21% being singletons. The source material was PBMCs, sampled at surgery. These TCRs come from a male donor with early-stage non-small cell lung cancer.

The V call is TRBV20-1, the J call TRBJ2-1; TRBD2 agrees at 11 bases. V was pared by 4 bases and J by 6 bases, with 5 bases of the junction left unmatched. Per the germline V gene, CDR1 is DFQATT and CDR2 is SNEGSKA (reference sequence). The CDR3 is 14 amino acids. Here the CDR3 DNA reads TGCAGTGCTACTGATAGCGGGAGGGGCAATGAGCAGTTCTTC. Translation gives CSATDSGRGNEQFF.

The chain uses TRBV6-6 and TRBJ2-1; D is ambiguous. V was clipped by 6 bases and J by 9 bases, with 9 bases between them. The CDR3 totals 11 residues. Germline-derived CDR1 and CDR2 are MNHNY and SVGAGI (reference sequence). For the CDR3, the DNA is TGTGCCAGCAGCCCCTCTGGTGAGCAGTTCTTC. Translated: CASSPSGEQFF.

The rearrangement links TRBV6-5 to TRBJ2-3, with D maybe TRBD2 (6 bases). From germline, CDR1 is MNHEY and CDR2 SVGAGI. Trimming took off 5 bases at V and 0 bases at J, with 12 bases between the two ends. CDR3 length equals 15 residues. CDR3: CASSLSGTSTDTQYF. The CDR3 DNA follows: TGTGCCAGCAGTCTTAGCGGAACTAGCACAGATACGCAGTATTTT.

The gene calls are TRBV7-8 and TRBJ2-7, with 9 bases aligning to TRBD1. V was clipped by 6 bases and J by 4 bases; unmatched bases: 7. CDR1 and CDR2 (germline): SGHVS, FQNEAQ. The CDR3 loop spans 14 amino acids. CDR3: CASRGDRVSYEQYF. CDR3 sequence (DNA): TGTGCCAGCAGAGGGGACAGGGTTAGTTACGAGCAGTACTTC.